These 11 T cell receptor beta chains originate from one sample sequenced in a study of graft-versus-host responses after intestinal transplantation. Their antigens are not known. This table comes from immunoSEQ multiplex PCR, and its TCRdb copy is limited to in-frame clones, with some not included. The sample records 60,000 to 65,000 clones, 90% being singletons. The source was unstimulated CD8+ T cells sorted from spleen or lymph node cells, collected before transplant. The receptors were sampled from a human donor who was the organ donor for an intestinal transplant.

The chain's CDR3 is CASSYSGSGYEQYF. CDR3 DNA: TGTGCCAGTAGTTATAGCGGGAGCGGCTACGAGCAGTACTTC. The J gene is TRBJ2-7, the V gene TRBV19, with 9 nucleotides matching TRBD2. After removal of 5 bases from V and 3 bases from J, the junction contained 5 bases not matched to a gene. Germline V gene sequence: CDR1 LNHDA, CDR2 SQIVND (reference sequence). The CDR3 contains 14 residues.

This chain connects TRBV7-9 to TRBJ2-7; TRBD2 matches 9 bases. V shed 5 bases and J 2 bases; nucleotides not matched to a gene: 7. The CDR3 is 15 amino acids. Germline lookup yields CDR1 SEHNR and CDR2 FQNEAQ (reference sequence). CDR3 region: CASSEPIAGAYEQYF. In DNA, the CDR3 is TGTGCCAGCAGCGAGCCCATAGCGGGAGCCTACGAGCAGTACTTC.

This clone has only a few counts. The rearrangement links TRBV5-6 to TRBJ2-7; 7 positions agree with TRBD1. Trimming at V came to 0 bases and at J to 4 bases, leaving 13 bases not matched to a gene. This CDR3 has 17 residues. Germline CDR1 and CDR2: SGHDT and YYEEEE. The CDR3, as DNA: TGTGCCAGCAGCTTGGTCGGTTGGGGGACAGCACCATACGAGCAGTACTTC. It encodes CASSLVGWGTAPYEQYF.

In this sample, this clone turned up once. This rearrangement joins TRBV9 to TRBJ2-4; perhaps TRBD2 as D (7 bases). Germline CDR1 is SGDLS and CDR2 is YYNGEE. Trimming took off 3 bases at V and 4 bases at J, with 17 bases between the two ends. This CDR3 contains 16 residues. In DNA, the CDR3 is TGTGCCAGCAGCGAGGGGGGGGATAACCCGAAAAACATTCAGTACTTC. This sequence encodes CASSEGGDNPKNIQYF.

The chain links TRBV5-6 to TRBJ2-7, with 10 nucleotides matching TRBD2. Germline assignment: CDR1 SGHDT and CDR2 YYEEEE. The CDR3 totals 14 residues. Trimming removed 2 bases from V and 4 bases from J; junction bases left unmatched: 3. Written as DNA, the CDR3 is TGTGCCAGCAGCTTAGCGGGAGGGATATACGAGCAGTACTTC. Its translation is CASSLAGGIYEQYF.

The gene calls are TRBV27 and TRBJ2-2, with 9 bases lining up with TRBD2. Germline assignment: CDR1 MNHEY and CDR2 SMNVEV (reference sequence). There are 18 residues in the CDR3. J lost 2 bases, V lost 1 base, and 8 bases had no gene match. Here the CDR3 DNA reads TGTGCCAGCAGTTTATACGGGCTAGCGGGACTCAACACCGGGGAGCTGTTTTTT. It codes for CASSLYGLAGLNTGELFF.

The J gene is TRBJ2-7, the V gene TRBV28; no reliable D call. Trimming left V 3 bases short and J 3 bases short, with 9 bases between. Per germline, CDR1 MDHEN and CDR2 SYDVKM. This CDR3 has 13 amino acids. The CDR3 region is CASSFSHSYEQYF. The CDR3 DNA is TGTGCCAGCAGTTTCAGCCACAGCTACGAGCAGTACTTC.

The chain links TRBV2 to TRBJ1-5; D gene ambiguous. V was trimmed by 0 bases and J by 0 bases, leaving 15 bases between them. Looked up from germline, CDR1 is SNHLY and CDR2 is FYNNEI. CDR3 length equals 18 residues. CDR3 in DNA: TGTGCCAGCAGTGAAGCCTTAGTAGAGCGTTATAGCAATCAGCCCCAGCATTTT. As protein: CASSEALVERYSNQPQHF.

This clone has a single count. The chain employs TRBV11-2 and TRBJ2-7; D might be TRBD1 (5 bases). The CDR3 contains 14 residues. Between the trimmed V and J ends, which lost 5 bases and 0 bases, there was a span of 11 bases. CDR1 is SGHAT and CDR2 is FQNNGV in the germline V gene. This chain's CDR3 is CASSPGSASYEQYF. In nucleotides, the CDR3 is TGTGCCAGCAGCCCAGGGTCAGCCTCCTACGAGCAGTACTTC.

The chain recombines TRBV5-6 with TRBJ2-1, with D perhaps matching TRBD1 (6 bases). Germline assignment: CDR1 SGHDT and CDR2 YYEEEE. Trimming cost V 5 bases and J 6 bases, with 15 bases left between them. The CDR3 runs 14 residues. The CDR3 region has the DNA TGTGCCAGCAGTCCCGAGCAGGGGAGCAATGAGCAGTTCTTC. Amino acid sequence: CASSPEQGSNEQFF.

The rearrangement joins TRBV7-8 to TRBJ2-1, with 7 bases that match TRBD2. The CDR3 runs 16 residues. The junction had 3 bases not matched to a gene; V was cut back by 1 base and J by 0 bases. Germline V gene data show CDR1 as SGHVS and CDR2 as FQNEAQ. The CDR3 sequence is CASSLGSGNSYNEQFF. The CDR3 bases are TGTGCCAGCAGCTTAGGCAGCGGGAACTCCTACAATGAGCAGTTCTTC.